A selection of T cell receptor beta chains follows, all from one sample in a study of glioma-infiltrating T cells. TCRdb fed the multiplex PCR reads into MiXCR, producing one record per CDR3 protein. This table holds around 350,000 distinct CDR3 sequences, about 40% found once. The specimen sequenced was glioma tissue, nonneoplastic brain tissue, or PBMCs (not recorded which). The receptors here all came from a human donor with low-grade glioma or glioblastoma, undergoing nonglioma brain surgery, or in good health (not recorded which). The CDR3 runs from the conserved cysteine through the conserved F or W. A D gene is named only where the DNA matches it firmly. The size field is filled for only some rows; it gives once, few, many or a size class.

TRBD1 TRBJ1-1 15 many TRBV15 CATSDGTGWDTEAFF TGTGCCACCAGCGACGGGACAGGGTGGGACACTGAAGCTTTCTTT
NA TRBJ2-5 14 NA TRBV20-1 CSAGASVRQETQYF TGCAGTGCTGGGGCTAGCGTCCGCCAAGAGACCCAGTACTTC
TRBD1 TRBJ1-2 14 few TRBV27 CASSPLDRADGYTF TGTGCCAGCAGTCCTCTGGACAGGGCGGATGGCTACACCTTC
NA TRBJ1-1 16 few TRBV19 CASSFARAPVNTEAFF TGTGCCAGTAGTTTTGCCCGAGCCCCCGTGAACACTGAAGCTTTCTTT
TRBD1 TRBJ1-5 17 few TRBV6-1 CASSNPGTAGWDQPQHF TGTGCCAGCAGTAACCCCGGGACAGCAGGGTGGGATCAGCCCCAGCATTTT
NA TRBJ1-2 15 NA TRBV7-2 CASSLSVRTCYGYTF TGTGCCAGCAGCTTATCGGTGAGAACGTGCTATGGCTACACCTTC
NA TRBJ2-1 14 few TRBV7-2 CASSLVPLANEQFF TGTGCCAGCAGCTTAGTCCCTTTAGCCAATGAGCAGTTCTTC
TRBD2 TRBJ2-3 18 NA TRBV6-1 CASTLRTSGRAGTDTQYF TGTGCCAGCACCCTTCGGACTAGCGGGAGGGCCGGCACAGATACGCAGTATTTT
NA TRBJ2-3 13 NA TRBV7-2 CASSPLIGDTQYF TGTGCCAGCAGCCCCCTGATTGGAGATACGCAGTATTTT
TRBD1 TRBJ2-7 12 few TRBV2 CASRDRGSEQYF TGTGCCAGCCGGGACAGGGGGTCCGAGCAGTACTTC
TRBD2 TRBJ2-1 18 few TRBV20-1 CSASRGLAGWSSYNEQFF TGCAGTGCTAGTCGCGGACTAGCGGGATGGAGCTCCTACAATGAGCAGTTCTTC
TRBD1 TRBJ1-6 15 few TRBV5-4 CASSTRQGAESPLHF TGTGCCAGCAGCACCAGACAGGGGGCAGAATCACCCCTCCACTTT
TRBD2 TRBJ2-1 19 NA TRBV7-8 CASSLLGLAGGRRVNEQFF TGTGCCAGCAGCTTATTAGGACTAGCGGGAGGGAGACGCGTCAATGAGCAGTTCTTC
NA TRBJ1-1 12 NA TRBV7-9 CASSPLGSEAFF TGCGCCAGCAGCCCTCTAGGGAGTGAAGCTTTCTTT
NA TRBJ1-1 13 many TRBV6-1 CASGFTPQSEAFF TGTGCCAGCGGATTTACTCCCCAGTCTGAAGCTTTCTTT
NA TRBJ2-7 14 NA TRBV20-1 CSARDLKVSYEQYF TGCAGTGCTAGAGATTTGAAGGTTTCCTACGAGCAGTACTTC
NA TRBJ2-2 17 NA TRBV15 CATSRERFGLNTGELFF TGTGCCACCAGCAGAGAACGGTTTGGGCTCAACACCGGGGAGCTGTTTTTT
TRBD1 TRBJ1-1 14 NA TRBV11-2 CASSRAGTGAEAFF TGTGCCAGCAGCCGTGCTGGGACAGGGGCTGAAGCTTTCTTT
NA TRBJ1-2 14 few TRBV11-2 CASSSTEGDYGYTF TGTGCCAGCAGCTCTACCGAGGGAGACTATGGCTACACCTTC
TRBD1 TRBJ2-7 15 many TRBV20-1 CSAPEASGGTYEQYF TGCAGTGCCCCTGAGGCCTCAGGGGGCACGTACGAGCAGTACTTC
TRBD1 TRBJ1-3 13 NA TRBV7-2 CASSRTGTNTIYF TGTGCCAGCAGCCGGACAGGGACAAACACCATATATTTT
TRBD2 TRBJ2-3 14 few TRBV29-1 CSVDVAGGGDTQYF TGCAGCGTTGACGTAGCGGGAGGCGGAGATACGCAGTATTTT
TRBD1 TRBJ1-2 15 NA TRBV27 CASSLEGTGGFGYTF TGTGCCAGCAGTTTAGAGGGGACAGGGGGCTTTGGCTACACCTTC
TRBD2 TRBJ2-3 19 few TRBV11-2 CASSAGRRLAGEGTDTQYF TGTGCCAGCAGCGCAGGCAGAAGACTAGCGGGAGAGGGCACAGATACGCAGTATTTT
TRBD2 TRBJ2-5 15 NA TRBV20-1 CSARDRASGRETQCF TGCAGTGCTAGAGATAGAGCTAGCGGGAGAGAGACCCAGTGCTTC
TRBD1 TRBJ1-2 13 NA TRBV6-1 CASSDRAWDGYTF TGTGCCAGCTCGGACAGGGCCTGGGATGGCTACACCTTC
TRBD1 TRBJ1-2 15 NA TRBV27 CASKAKGASNYGYTF TGTGCCAGCAAGGCGAAGGGGGCTTCGAACTATGGCTACACCTTC
TRBD1 TRBJ2-1 14 NA TRBV2 CASSPQGVYNEQFF TGTGCCAGCAGTCCACAGGGGGTGTACAATGAGCAGTTCTTC
NA TRBJ2-1 15 many TRBV27 CASSPGVSSYNEQFF TGTGCCAGCAGCCCGGGGGTGAGCTCCTACAATGAGCAGTTCTTC
TRBD1 TRBJ2-1 15 few TRBV7-6 CASSFRQGLYNEQFF TGTGCCAGCAGCTTTCGACAGGGGTTATACAATGAGCAGTTCTTC
TRBD1 TRBJ2-1 17 many TRBV7-2 CASSLAGTGGNYNEQFF TGTGCCAGCAGCTTAGCGGGGACAGGGGGTAACTACAATGAGCAGTTCTTC
NA TRBJ1-5 16 NA TRBV25-1 CASSPPGRDTNQPQHF TGTGCCAGCAGCCCCCCCGGACGGGACACCAATCAGCCCCAGCATTTT
TRBD1 TRBJ1-4 16 NA TRBV4-1 CASSQDPGRGNEKLFF TGCGCCAGCAGCCAAGATCCGGGCAGGGGGAATGAAAAACTGTTTTTT
NA TRBJ2-7 14 NA TRBV28 CASSFTGASYKQYF TGTGCCAGCAGTTTCACCGGGGCTTCCTACAAGCAGTACTTC
NA TRBJ1-1 13 few TRBV7-2 CASSPHGNTEAFF TGTGCCAGCAGCCCCCACGGGAACACTGAAGCTTTCTTT
TRBD1 TRBJ1-3 16 few TRBV7-2 CASSFTTGGTGNTIYF TGTGCCAGCAGCTTCACGACAGGGGGCACTGGAAACACCATATATTTT
NA TRBJ2-1 16 few TRBV7-9 CASTPWGSGPDNEQFF TGTGCCAGCACCCCGTGGGGTAGCGGACCTGACAATGAGCAGTTCTTC
NA TRBJ1-2 13 NA TRBV20-1 CSTREEGNYGYTF TGCAGTACTAGAGAGGAGGGGAACTATGGCTACACCTTC
NA TRBJ1-1 15 NA TRBV20-1 CSARDWRGSNAEAFF TGCAGTGCTAGAGATTGGCGGGGGTCGAACGCTGAAGCTTTCTTT
TRBD2 TRBJ2-1 14 once TRBV11-2 CATLAELRYNEQFF TGTGCCACCCTAGCGGAGCTAAGGTACAATGAGCAGTTCTTC
TRBD2 TRBJ2-3 15 few TRBV7-3 CASSPRLAGSDTQYF TGTGCCAGCAGCCCACGACTAGCGGGGTCAGATACGCAGTATTTT
TRBD1 TRBJ1-5 14 NA TRBV7-2 CASSLGQGGPPQHF TGTGCCAGCAGCTTGGGACAGGGTGGTCCGCCCCAGCATTTT
TRBD1 TRBJ1-3 15 few TRBV7-2 CASSFQGTVGNTIYF TGTGCCAGCAGCTTTCAGGGGACAGTTGGAAACACCATATATTTT
TRBD1 TRBJ2-7 11 NA TRBV20-1 CSATGANEQYF TGCAGTGCCACAGGGGCCAATGAGCAGTACTTC
TRBD2 TRBJ2-3 14 many TRBV28 CASTPAGGTDTQYF TGTGCCAGCACCCCAGCGGGGGGCACAGATACGCAGTATTTT
NA TRBJ2-7 11 NA TRBV20-1 CSARDSYEQYF TGCAGTGCTAGAGATAGCTACGAGCAGTACTTC
NA TRBJ2-6 15 NA TRBV6-6 CASSYFASGANVLTF TGTGCCAGCAGTTATTTCGCCTCTGGGGCCAACGTCCTGACTTTC
NA TRBJ2-1 13 many TRBV27 CASSFSIRNEQFF TGTGCCAGCAGTTTTAGTATTCGCAATGAGCAGTTCTTC
NA TRBJ1-3 16 NA TRBV4-2 CASSYSGIPGGNTIYF TGTGCCAGCAGCTACTCGGGGATCCCCGGTGGAAACACCATATATTTT
NA TRBJ1-1 14 few TRBV7-9 CASSFGQANTEAFF TGTGCCAGCAGCTTTGGCCAGGCGAACACTGAAGCTTTCTTT
TRBD2 TRBJ2-3 12 few TRBV7-8 CAWREYTDTQYF TGTGCTTGGCGGGAGTATACAGATACGCAGTATTTT
NA TRBJ2-1 13 many TRBV20-1 CSVGRILYNEQFF TGCAGTGTGGGCAGGATCCTCTACAATGAGCAGTTCTTC
TRBD2 TRBJ2-3 15 NA TRBV6-6 CASSESIAGAGTQYF TGTGCCAGCAGTGAGTCAATAGCGGGAGCGGGTACGCAGTATTTT